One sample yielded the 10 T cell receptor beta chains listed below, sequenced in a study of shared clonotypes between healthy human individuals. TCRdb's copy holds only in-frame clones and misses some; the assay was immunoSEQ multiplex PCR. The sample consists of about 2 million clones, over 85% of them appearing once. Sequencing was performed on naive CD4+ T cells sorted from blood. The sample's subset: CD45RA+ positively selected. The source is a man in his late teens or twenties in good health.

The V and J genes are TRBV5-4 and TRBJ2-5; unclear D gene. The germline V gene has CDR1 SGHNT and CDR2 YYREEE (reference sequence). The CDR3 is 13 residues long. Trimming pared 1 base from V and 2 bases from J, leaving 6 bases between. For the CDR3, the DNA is TGTGCCAGCAGCTTGTTCCTGCAAGAGACCCAGTACTTC. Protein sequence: CASSLFLQETQYF.

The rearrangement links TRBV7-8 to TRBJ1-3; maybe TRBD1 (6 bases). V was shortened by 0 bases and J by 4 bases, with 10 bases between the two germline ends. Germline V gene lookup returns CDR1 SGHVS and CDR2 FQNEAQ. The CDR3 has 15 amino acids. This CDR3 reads CASSLATGFGNTIYF. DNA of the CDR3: TGTGCCAGCAGCTTAGCGACAGGATTCGGAAACACCATATATTTT.

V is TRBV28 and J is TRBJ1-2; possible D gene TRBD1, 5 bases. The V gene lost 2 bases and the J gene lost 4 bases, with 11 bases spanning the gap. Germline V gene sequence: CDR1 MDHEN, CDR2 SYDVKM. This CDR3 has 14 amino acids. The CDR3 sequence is CASSLGTDIYGYTF. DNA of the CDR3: TGTGCCAGCAGTTTAGGGACGGACATCTATGGCTACACCTTC.

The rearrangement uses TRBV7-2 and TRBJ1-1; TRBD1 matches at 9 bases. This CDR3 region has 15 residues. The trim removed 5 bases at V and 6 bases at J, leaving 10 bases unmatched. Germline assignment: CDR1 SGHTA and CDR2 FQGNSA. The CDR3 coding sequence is TGTGCCAGCAGCACCCGGGACAGGGAGTACGCTGAAGCTTTCTTT. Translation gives CASSTRDREYAEAFF.

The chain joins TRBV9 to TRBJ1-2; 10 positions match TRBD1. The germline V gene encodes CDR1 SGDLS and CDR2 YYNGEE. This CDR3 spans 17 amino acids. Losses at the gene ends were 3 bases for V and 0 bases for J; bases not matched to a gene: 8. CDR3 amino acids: CASSDPGQGHSNYGYTF. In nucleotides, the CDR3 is TGTGCCAGCAGCGATCCGGGACAGGGGCATTCTAACTATGGCTACACCTTC.

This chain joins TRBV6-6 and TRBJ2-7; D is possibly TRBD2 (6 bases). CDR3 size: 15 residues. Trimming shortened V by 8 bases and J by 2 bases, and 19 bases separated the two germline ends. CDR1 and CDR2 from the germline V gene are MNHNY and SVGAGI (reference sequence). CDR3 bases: TGTGCCAGCCGCGGGGAGCGGGCTATCGCCTACGAGCAGTACTTC. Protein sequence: CASRGERAIAYEQYF.

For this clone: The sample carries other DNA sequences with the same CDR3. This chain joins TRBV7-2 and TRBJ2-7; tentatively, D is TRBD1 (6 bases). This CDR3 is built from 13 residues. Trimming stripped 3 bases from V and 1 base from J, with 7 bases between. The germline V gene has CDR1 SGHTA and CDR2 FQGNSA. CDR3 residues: CASSLDRSYEQYF. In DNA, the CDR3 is TGTGCCAGCAGCTTGGACAGATCCTACGAGCAGTACTTC.

CDR3 region: CASSVAGGETQYF. The DNA of the CDR3 is TGTGCCAGCAGCGTAGCAGGGGGGGAGACCCAGTACTTC. The J gene is TRBJ2-5, the V gene TRBV9; D may be TRBD1 (7 bases). Germline-derived CDR1 and CDR2 are SGDLS and YYNGEE. This CDR3 has 13 residues. Trimming cost V 0 bases and J 5 bases, with 8 bases left between them. The full variable domain, rest sourced from reference TRBV9 and TRBJ2-5, is DSGVTQTPKHLITATGQRVTLRCSPRSGDLSVYWYQQSLDQGLQFLIQYYNGEERAKGNILERFSAQQFPDLHSELNLSSLELGDSALYFCASSVAGGETQYFGPGTRLLVL.

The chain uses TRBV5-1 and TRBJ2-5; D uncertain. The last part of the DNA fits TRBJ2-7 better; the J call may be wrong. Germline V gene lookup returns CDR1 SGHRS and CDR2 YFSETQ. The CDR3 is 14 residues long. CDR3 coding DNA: TGCGCCAGCAGCTTGGGCGGCCGAATCTACGAGCAGTACTTC. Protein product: CASSLGGRIYEQYF.

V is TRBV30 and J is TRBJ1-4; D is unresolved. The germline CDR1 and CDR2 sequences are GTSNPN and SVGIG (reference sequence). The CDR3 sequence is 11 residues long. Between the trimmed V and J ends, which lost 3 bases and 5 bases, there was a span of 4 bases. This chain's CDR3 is CAWSKNEKLFF. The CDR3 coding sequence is TGTGCCTGGAGCAAAAATGAAAAACTGTTTTTT.